The rows below give T cell receptor beta chains drawn from one sample of a study of T-cell memory formation after mild COVID-19. Each CDR3 protein gets one entry after TCRdb re-called the 5' RACE reads with MiXCR. The sample carries more than 250,000 distinct CDR3 sequences, about a sixth recorded once. What was sequenced was PBMCs or a T cell subset sorted from them (not recorded which). All receptors come from a man aged 18 to 35 who had mild COVID-19 (a few samples of this study predate the infection). Cell type and time point are not known. CDR3s include the opening cysteine and the closing phenylalanine or tryptophan. D genes are given only for firm matches. Clone size, where shown, is once, few, many, or a class for clones that have expanded.

cdr3_aa cdr3_nt clone_size j_call d_call cdr3_length v_call
CASRREPSGNTIYF TGTGCCAGCCGTAGAGAACCCTCTGGAAACACCATATATTTT . TRBJ1-3 . 14 TRBV6-1
CATRLAGANTGELFF TGTGCCACCAGGTTAGCGGGGGCGAACACCGGGGAGCTGTTTTTT few TRBJ2-2 TRBD2 15 TRBV15
CASGSHFAGTANTEAFF TGTGCTAGTGGTTCCCACTTCGCCGGGACAGCGAACACTGAAGCTTTCTTT . TRBJ1-1 TRBD1 17 TRBV12-5
CASSLGGGGANVLTF TGCGCCAGCAGCTTGGGAGGCGGTGGGGCCAACGTCCTGACTTTC many TRBJ2-6 . 15 TRBV5-1
CASSPSRGGNEKLFF TGTGCCAGCAGTCCCTCCAGGGGCGGAAATGAAAAACTGTTTTTT few TRBJ1-4 . 15 TRBV28
CSAREGGENTIYF TGCAGTGCTAGAGAGGGGGGCGAAAACACCATATATTTT . TRBJ1-3 . 13 TRBV20-1
CSAREHGSLYF TGCAGTGCTAGAGAGCACGGGTCCTTGTATTTT . TRBJ1-3 . 11 TRBV20-1
CASSQGSLARDTQYF TGCGCCAGCAGCCAAGGATCACTGGCACGTGATACGCAGTATTTT many TRBJ2-3 . 15 TRBV4-1
CASSYLEWAREMQETQYF TGTGCCAGCAGTTACCTCGAGTGGGCCAGGGAAATGCAAGAGACCCAGTACTTC few TRBJ2-5 . 18 TRBV6-6
CSALDRRNTGELFF TGCAGTGCTTTGGATAGAAGGAACACCGGGGAGCTGTTTTTT . TRBJ2-2 . 14 TRBV20-1
CASSLQGFNSPLHF TGTGCCAGCAGTCTACAGGGCTTTAATTCACCCCTCCACTTT few TRBJ1-6 . 14 TRBV6-5
CSVEVWPGGEQYF TGCAGCGTTGAAGTCTGGCCTGGAGGGGAGCAGTACTTC few TRBJ2-7 . 13 TRBV29-1
CASSRGLAGRNEQFF TGCGCCAGCAGCCGGGGACTAGCGGGGCGGAATGAGCAGTTCTTC few TRBJ2-1 TRBD2 15 TRBV5-1
CASSFSPGRTTEAFF TGTGCCAGCAGCTTTTCGCCGGGACGGACCACTGAAGCTTTCTTT . TRBJ1-1 . 15 TRBV7-2
CASSYRPNSPLHF TGTGCCAGCAGCTACCGACCTAATTCACCCCTCCACTTT . TRBJ1-6 . 13 TRBV7-2
CASSDGGGGRLYWTDTQYF TGTGCCAGCAGTGACGGTGGGGGGGGCAGGTTATATTGGACAGATACGCAGTATTTT . TRBJ2-3 . 19 TRBV2
CASSFQGNQETQYF TGTGCCAGCAGCTTTCAGGGTAACCAAGAGACCCAGTACTTC few TRBJ2-5 . 14 TRBV7-2
CASSQGQTIDEQFF TGTGCCAGCAGCCAAGGGCAGACTATTGATGAGCAGTTCTTC . TRBJ2-1 . 14 TRBV4-2
CASRLGQGPSEQFF TGTGCCAGCAGGTTAGGACAGGGGCCGAGTGAGCAGTTCTTC few TRBJ2-1 TRBD1 14 TRBV11-3
CSVEADGGETQYF TGCAGCGTAGAAGCGGACGGAGGAGAGACCCAGTACTTC few TRBJ2-5 . 13 TRBV29-1
CASSSVYGYTF TGTGCCAGCAGTTCAGTCTATGGCTACACCTTC few TRBJ1-2 . 11 TRBV28
CASSREVDTEAFF TGTGCCAGCAGTCGGGAGGTGGACACTGAAGCTTTCTTT . TRBJ1-1 . 13 TRBV6-4
CASSLDRQGEQYF TGTGCCAGCAGCTTAGATAGGCAGGGAGAGCAGTACTTC . TRBJ2-7 . 13 TRBV11-2
CATSESGTGVNTGELFF TGTGCCACCAGTGAATCGGGGACAGGGGTAAACACCGGGGAGCTGTTTTTT . TRBJ2-2 TRBD1 17 TRBV24-1
CASSPGTGLSEQYF TGTGCCAGCAGCCCCGGGACAGGGTTATCCGAGCAGTACTTC few TRBJ2-7 TRBD1 14 TRBV6-5
CSASRDTNSPLHF TGCAGTGCTAGCCGGGACACGAATTCACCCCTCCACTTT . TRBJ1-6 . 13 TRBV20-1
CASSPGPLAGTYTDTQYF TGTGCCAGCAGCCCAGGGCCCCTAGCGGGGACGTACACAGATACGCAGTATTTT few TRBJ2-3 TRBD2 18 TRBV7-3
CASSIGLGTDTQYF TGTGCCAGCAGTATTGGACTGGGCACAGATACGCAGTATTTT . TRBJ2-3 . 14 TRBV3-1
CSVESRVIDTQYF TGCAGCGTTGAAAGTCGGGTTATAGATACGCAGTATTTT many TRBJ2-3 . 13 TRBV29-1
CASSPGPINRQPQHF TGCGCCAGCAGCCCAGGACCCATAAATCGTCAGCCCCAGCATTTT . TRBJ1-5 . 15 TRBV4-1
CASSQGGSYGYTF TGCGCCAGCAGCCAGGGGGGCAGCTATGGCTACACCTTC . TRBJ1-2 . 13 TRBV4-3
CASSLDQYEQFF TGCGCCAGCAGCCTGGACCAATATGAGCAGTTCTTC few TRBJ2-1 . 12 TRBV5-1
CASSPRDSASGANVLTF TGTGCCAGCAGCCCCCGGGACAGCGCTTCTGGGGCCAACGTCCTGACTTTC few TRBJ2-6 TRBD1 17 TRBV7-9
CASRDRGLNTGELFF TGTGCCAGCAGAGACAGGGGGCTGAACACCGGGGAGCTGTTTTTT few TRBJ2-2 TRBD1 15 TRBV12-3/TRBV12-4
CASGPPGRTDTQYF TGTGCCAGCGGCCCCCCAGGCCGAACAGATACGCAGTATTTT few TRBJ2-3 . 14 TRBV25-1
CSAREGLAGTDTQYF TGCAGTGCTAGAGAAGGACTAGCGGGGACAGATACGCAGTATTTT few TRBJ2-3 TRBD2 15 TRBV20-1
CASRLPGANTEAFF TGTGCCAGCAGGTTGCCAGGGGCCAACACTGAAGCTTTCTTT few TRBJ1-1 . 14 TRBV6-5
CASSQDFRASGYNEQFF TGTGCCAGCAGCCAAGATTTTCGGGCTAGCGGATACAATGAGCAGTTCTTC . TRBJ2-1 TRBD2 17 TRBV3-1
CASSFSSHTSYEQYF TGTGCCAGCAGTTTTTCCAGCCACACATCCTACGAGCAGTACTTC many TRBJ2-7 . 15 TRBV12-3/TRBV12-4
CATRDRTGTEAFF TGTGCCACCAGGGACAGAACCGGGACTGAAGCTTTCTTT few TRBJ1-1 . 13 TRBV24-1
CATSRDGTGNYGYTF TGTGCCACCAGCAGAGATGGGACAGGGAACTATGGCTACACCTTC . TRBJ1-2 TRBD1 15 TRBV15
CSARSMNTQYF TGCAGTGCACGGTCGATGAATACGCAGTATTTT once TRBJ2-3 . 11 TRBV20-1
CASSLGQTTQDTQYF TGCGCCAGCAGCTTGGGACAGACGACCCAAGATACCCAGTACTTC . TRBJ2-5 . 15 TRBV5-1
CASSILLNTEAFF TGTGCCAGCAGCATTTTACTGAACACTGAAGCTTTCTTT . TRBJ1-1 . 13 TRBV12-3/TRBV12-4
CASSLYTF TGTGCCAGCAGTTTATACACCTTC . TRBJ1-2 . 8 TRBV12-3/TRBV12-4